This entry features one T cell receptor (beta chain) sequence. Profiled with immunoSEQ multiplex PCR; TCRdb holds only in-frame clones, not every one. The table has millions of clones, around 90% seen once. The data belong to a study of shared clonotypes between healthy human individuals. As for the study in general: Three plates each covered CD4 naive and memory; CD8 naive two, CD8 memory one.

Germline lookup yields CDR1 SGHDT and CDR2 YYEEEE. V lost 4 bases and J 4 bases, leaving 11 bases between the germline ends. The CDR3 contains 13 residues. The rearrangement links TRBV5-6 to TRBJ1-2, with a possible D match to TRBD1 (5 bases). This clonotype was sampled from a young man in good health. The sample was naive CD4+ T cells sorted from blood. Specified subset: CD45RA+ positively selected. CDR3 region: CASSTGTVYGYTF. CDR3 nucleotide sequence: TGTGCCAGCAGCACCGGGACGGTCTATGGCTACACCTTC.